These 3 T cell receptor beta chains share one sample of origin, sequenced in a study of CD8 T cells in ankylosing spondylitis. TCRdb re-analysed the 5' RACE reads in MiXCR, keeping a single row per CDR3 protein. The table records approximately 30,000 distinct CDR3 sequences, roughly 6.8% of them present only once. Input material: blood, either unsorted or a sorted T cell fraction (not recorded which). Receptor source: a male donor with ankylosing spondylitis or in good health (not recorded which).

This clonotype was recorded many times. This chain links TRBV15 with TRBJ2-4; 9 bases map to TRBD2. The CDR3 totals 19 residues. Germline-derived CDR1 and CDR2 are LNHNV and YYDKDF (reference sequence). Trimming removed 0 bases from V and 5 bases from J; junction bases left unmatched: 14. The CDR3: CATSRDGWASGTKENIQYF. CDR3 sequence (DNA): TGTGCCACCAGCAGAGATGGGTGGGCTAGCGGGACGAAGGAAAACATTCAGTACTTC.

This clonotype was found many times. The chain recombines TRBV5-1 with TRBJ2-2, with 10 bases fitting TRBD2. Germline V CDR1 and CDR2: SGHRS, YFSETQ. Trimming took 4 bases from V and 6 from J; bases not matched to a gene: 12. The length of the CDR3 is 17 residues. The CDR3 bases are TGCGCCAGCAGCAATACAGTTAGCGGGAGGACGTCCGGGGAGCTGTTTTTT. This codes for CASSNTVSGRTSGELFF.

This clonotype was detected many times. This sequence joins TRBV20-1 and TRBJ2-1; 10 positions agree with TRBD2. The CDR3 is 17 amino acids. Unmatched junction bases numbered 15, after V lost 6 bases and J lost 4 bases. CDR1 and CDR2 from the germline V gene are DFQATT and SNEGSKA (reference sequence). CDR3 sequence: CSAPELAGKSRYNEQFF. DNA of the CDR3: TGCAGTGCCCCGGAACTAGCGGGAAAATCGAGGTACAATGAGCAGTTCTTC.